A selection of T cell receptor beta chains follows, all from one sample in a study of cytomegalovirus exposure and HLA in healthy donors. Profiled with immunoSEQ multiplex PCR; TCRdb holds only in-frame clones, not every one. Altogether approximately 260,000 clones are present, almost 85% being singletons, with the ten largest covering 2%. The source material was PBMCs. The origin of the receptors is a woman between 40 and 50 years old in good health and CMV-seropositive. Both conserved end residues are part of each CDR3.

j_call v_call cdr3_aa
TRBJ1-4 TRBV19 CASSIPGGTTNEKLFF
TRBJ1-5 TRBV28 CASRPEQGFSNQPQHF
TRBJ1-1 TRBV30 CAWSLTGSGTEAFF
TRBJ1-2 TRBV27 CASSPLGQNYGYTF
TRBJ2-2 TRBV27 CASSFPSREGTGELFF
TRBJ2-7 TRBV7-9 CASSPLREPYEQYF
TRBJ2-6 TRBV27 CASSLSRAGANVLTF
- TRBV27 CASSKIISGQGISEQYF
TRBJ2-2 TRBV7-2 CASSLGPGSAGELFF
TRBJ2-1 TRBV30 CAGRLAGDEQFF
TRBJ2-2 TRBV11-2 CASSASGRLTGELFF
TRBJ2-1 TRBV9 CASSASGGFSYNEQFF
TRBJ1-3 TRBV5-6 CASSLGPGNTIYF
TRBJ2-1 TRBV28 CASRTGNYNEQFF
TRBJ2-7 TRBV19 CASSSGDSRYEQYF
TRBJ2-5 TRBV6-1 CASTSVETQYF
TRBJ2-6 TRBV4-3 CASSQDLSGGANVLTF
TRBJ2-5 TRBV18 CASSPPNGLDQYF
TRBJ2-7 TRBV6-1 CASSEVGTGGAYEQYF
TRBJ1-6 TRBV21-1 CASSKGRQGANSPLHF
TRBJ1-1 TRBV7-2 CASSLAGTGGFGTEAFF
TRBJ2-6 TRBV14 CASSQVSLAGVISGANVLTF
TRBJ1-1 TRBV10-3 CAIGDSVVEAFF
TRBJ2-1 TRBV7-9 CASSPGGGGTYNEQFF
TRBJ2-3 TRBV15 CAVSSGPSTDTQYF
TRBJ2-1 TRBV6-4 CASSLFSGSIYEQFF
TRBJ2-1 TRBV7-9 CASSLQEGGGPNNEQFF
TRBJ2-5 TRBV28 CASSSGQAVRETQYF